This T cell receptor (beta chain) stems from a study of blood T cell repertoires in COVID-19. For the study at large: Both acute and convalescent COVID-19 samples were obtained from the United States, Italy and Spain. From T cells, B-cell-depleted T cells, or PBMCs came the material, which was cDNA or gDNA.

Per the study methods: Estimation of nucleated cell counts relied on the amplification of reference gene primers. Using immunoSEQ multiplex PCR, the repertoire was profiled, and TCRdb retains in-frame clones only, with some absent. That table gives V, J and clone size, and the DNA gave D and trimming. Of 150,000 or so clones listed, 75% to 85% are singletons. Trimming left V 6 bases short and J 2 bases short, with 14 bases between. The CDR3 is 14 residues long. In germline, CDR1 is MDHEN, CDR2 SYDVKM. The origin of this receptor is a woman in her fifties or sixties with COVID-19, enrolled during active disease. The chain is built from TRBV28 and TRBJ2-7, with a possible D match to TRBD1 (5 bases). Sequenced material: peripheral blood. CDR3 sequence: CASRWARATYEQYF. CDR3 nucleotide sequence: TGTGCCAGCAGGTGGGCCAGGGCAACCTACGAGCAGTACTTC. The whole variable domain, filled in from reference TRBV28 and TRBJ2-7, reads DVKVTQSSRYLVKRTGEKVFLECVQDMDHENMFWYRQDPGLGLRLIYFSYDVKMKEKGDIPEGYSVSREKKERFSLILESASTNQTSMYLCASRWARATYEQYFGPGTRLTVT.